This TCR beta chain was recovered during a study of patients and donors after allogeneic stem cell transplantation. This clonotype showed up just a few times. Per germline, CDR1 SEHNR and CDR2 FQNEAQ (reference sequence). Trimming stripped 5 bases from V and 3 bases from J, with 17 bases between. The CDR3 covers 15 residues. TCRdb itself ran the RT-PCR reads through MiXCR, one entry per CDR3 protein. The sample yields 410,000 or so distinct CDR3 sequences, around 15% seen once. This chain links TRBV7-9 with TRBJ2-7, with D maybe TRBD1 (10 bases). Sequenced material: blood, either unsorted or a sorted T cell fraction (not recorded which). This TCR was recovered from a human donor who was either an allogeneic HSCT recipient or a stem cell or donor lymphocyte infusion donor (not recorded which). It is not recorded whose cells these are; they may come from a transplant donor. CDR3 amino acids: CASSPSGTGVYEQYF. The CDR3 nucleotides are TGTGCCAGCAGCCCTAGCGGGACAGGGGTCTACGAGCAGTACTTC.